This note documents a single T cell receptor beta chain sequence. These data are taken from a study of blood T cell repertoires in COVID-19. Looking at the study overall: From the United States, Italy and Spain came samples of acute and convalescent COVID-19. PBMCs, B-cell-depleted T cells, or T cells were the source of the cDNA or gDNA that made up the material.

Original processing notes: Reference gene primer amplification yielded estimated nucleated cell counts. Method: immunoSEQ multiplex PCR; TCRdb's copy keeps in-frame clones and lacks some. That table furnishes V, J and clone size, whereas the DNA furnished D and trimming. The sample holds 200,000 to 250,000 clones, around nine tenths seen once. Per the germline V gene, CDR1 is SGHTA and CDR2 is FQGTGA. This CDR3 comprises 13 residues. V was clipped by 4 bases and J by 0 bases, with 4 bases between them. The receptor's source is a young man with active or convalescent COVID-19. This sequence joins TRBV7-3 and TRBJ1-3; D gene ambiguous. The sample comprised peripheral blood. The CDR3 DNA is TGTGCCAGCAGCTCATCCTCTGGAAACACCATATATTTT. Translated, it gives CASSSSSGNTIYF.